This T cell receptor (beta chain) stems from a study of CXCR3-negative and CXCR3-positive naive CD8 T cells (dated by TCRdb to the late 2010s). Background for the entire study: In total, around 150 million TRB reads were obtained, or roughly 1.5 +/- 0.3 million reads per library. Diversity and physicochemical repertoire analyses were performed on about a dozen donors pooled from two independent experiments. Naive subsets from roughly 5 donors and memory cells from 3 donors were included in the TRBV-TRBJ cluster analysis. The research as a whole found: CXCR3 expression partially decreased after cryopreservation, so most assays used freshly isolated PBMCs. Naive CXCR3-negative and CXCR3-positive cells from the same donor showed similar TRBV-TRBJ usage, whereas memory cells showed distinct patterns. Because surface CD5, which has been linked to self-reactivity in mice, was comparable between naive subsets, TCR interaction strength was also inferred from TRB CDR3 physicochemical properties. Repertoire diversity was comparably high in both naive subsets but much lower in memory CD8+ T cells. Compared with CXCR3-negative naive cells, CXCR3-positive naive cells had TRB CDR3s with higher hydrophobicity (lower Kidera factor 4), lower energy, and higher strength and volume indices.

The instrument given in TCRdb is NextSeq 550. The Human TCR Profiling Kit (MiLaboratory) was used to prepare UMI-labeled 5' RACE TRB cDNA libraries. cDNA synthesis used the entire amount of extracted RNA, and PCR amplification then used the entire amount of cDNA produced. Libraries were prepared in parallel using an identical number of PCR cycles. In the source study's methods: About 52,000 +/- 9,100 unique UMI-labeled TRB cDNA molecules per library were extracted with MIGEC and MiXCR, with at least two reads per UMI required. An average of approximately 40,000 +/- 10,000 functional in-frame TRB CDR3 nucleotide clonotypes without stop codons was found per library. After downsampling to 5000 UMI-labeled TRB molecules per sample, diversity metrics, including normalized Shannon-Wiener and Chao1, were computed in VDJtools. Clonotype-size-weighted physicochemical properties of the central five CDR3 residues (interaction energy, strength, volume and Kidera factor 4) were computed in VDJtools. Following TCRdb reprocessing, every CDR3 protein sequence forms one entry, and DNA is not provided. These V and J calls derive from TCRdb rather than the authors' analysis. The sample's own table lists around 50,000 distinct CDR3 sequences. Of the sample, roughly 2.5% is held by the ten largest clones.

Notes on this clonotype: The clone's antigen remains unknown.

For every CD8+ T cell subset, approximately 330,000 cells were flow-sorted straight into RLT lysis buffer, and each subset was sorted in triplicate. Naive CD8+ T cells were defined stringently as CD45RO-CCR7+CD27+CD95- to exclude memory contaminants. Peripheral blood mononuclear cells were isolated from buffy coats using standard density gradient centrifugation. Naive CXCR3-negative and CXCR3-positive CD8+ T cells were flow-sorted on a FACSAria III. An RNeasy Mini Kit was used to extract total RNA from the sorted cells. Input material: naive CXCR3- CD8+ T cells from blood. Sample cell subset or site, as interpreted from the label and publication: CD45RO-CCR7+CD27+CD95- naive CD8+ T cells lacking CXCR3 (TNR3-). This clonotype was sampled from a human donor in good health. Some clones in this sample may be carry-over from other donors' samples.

For the CDR3, the sequence is CASRGTATNEKLFF. This chain is built from TRBV28 and TRBJ1-4; TCRdb gives TRBD1 as the D gene, but with no DNA this cannot be confirmed. From the germline V gene, CDR1 is MDHEN and CDR2 is SYDVKM. The CDR3 numbers 14 residues from cysteine through phenylalanine. No DNA has been recorded.